This T cell receptor beta chain appears in the sequencing data of a study of cytomegalovirus exposure and HLA in healthy donors. About the study: Drawn from HLA-typed donors, 83 million or so unique TCRs were held in an early data release.

PCR used 60 Vbeta primers and 13 Jbeta primers. TCRdb's table, derived via immunoSEQ multiplex PCR, lists solely in-frame clones and lacks some. The data hold more than 80,000 clones, with around 64% observed a single time. Study-level findings and limits: The authors judged a highly shared variant cluster likely a sequencing artifact. The records held CMV serostatus as the only immune exposure information.

As to this clone: Its specificity is not known.

The TCR comes from a human donor in good health. The sequencing sample was made of PBMCs.

The CDR3 region has the DNA TGTGCCAGCAGCTTTACCGGGACAGAGAAGGTGATGAACACTGAAGCTTTCTTT. It is translated as CASSFTGTEKVMNTEAFF. The chain uses TRBV5-6 and TRBJ1-1; 7 nucleotides match TRBD1. The CDR3 loop spans 18 amino acids. CDR1 and CDR2 from the germline V gene are SGHDT and YYEEEE. V was pared by 2 bases and J by 0 bases, with 13 bases of the junction left unmatched. The entire variable domain, with the rest obtained from reference TRBV5-6 and TRBJ1-1, is as follows: DAGVTQSPTHLIKTRGQQVTLRCSPKSGHDTVSWYQQALGQGPQFIFQYYEEEERQRGNFPDRFSGHQFPNYSSELNVNALLLGDSALYLCASSFTGTEKVMNTEAFFGQGTRLTVV.